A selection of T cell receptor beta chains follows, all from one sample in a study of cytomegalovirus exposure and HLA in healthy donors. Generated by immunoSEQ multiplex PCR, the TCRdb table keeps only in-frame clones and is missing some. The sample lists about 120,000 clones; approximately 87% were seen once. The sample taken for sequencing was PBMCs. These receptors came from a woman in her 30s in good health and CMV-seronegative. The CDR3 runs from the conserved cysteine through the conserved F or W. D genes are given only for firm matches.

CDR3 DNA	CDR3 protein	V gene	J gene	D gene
TGTGCCAGCAGCTTACTAGCGGGGGATTTCGGTGAGCAGTTCTTC	CASSLLAGDFGEQFF	TRBV7-2	TRBJ2-1	TRBD2
TGCGCCAGCACCCCGATAGGCCCAGCCCCGGGGACAGGGAACGAGCAGTACTTC	CASTPIGPAPGTGNEQYF	TRBV10-2	TRBJ2-7	TRBD1
TGTGCCAGCAGATATAATCCGGACTCGAGATCACCCCTCCACTTT	CASRYNPDSRSPLHF	TRBV11-2	TRBJ1-6	-
TGTGCCAGCAGCAAGGGAGGAGATACGCAGTATTTT	CASSKGGDTQYF	TRBV7-2	TRBJ2-3	-
TGCGCCAGCAGCTTGGGCCAGGGTATCTCCTACGAGCAGTACTTC	CASSLGQGISYEQYF	TRBV5-1	TRBJ2-7	-
TGTGCCTGGACCCCCGGGACAGGGGTTGGAAACACCATATATTTT	CAWTPGTGVGNTIYF	TRBV30	TRBJ1-3	TRBD1
TGCGCCAGCAGCCAGTCCGGGGGGAATCAGCCCCAGCATTTT	CASSQSGGNQPQHF	TRBV4-3	TRBJ1-5	-
TGTGCCAGCGACCTAGCGGGTGATACGCAGTATTTT	CASDLAGDTQYF	TRBV6-1	TRBJ2-3	TRBD2
TGTGCCAGCTCACCAAGCGGTGATACGCAGTATTTT	CASSPSGDTQYF	TRBV18	TRBJ2-3	-
TGTGCCAGCAGCCAATTTGGAGGGGGCGCGAACACGCAGTATTTT	CASSQFGGGANTQYF	TRBV7-3	TRBJ2-3	-
TGTACCAGCAGTACACAACGATCCTATGGCTACACCTTC	CTSSTQRSYGYTF	TRBV6-5	TRBJ1-2	-
TGTGCCAGTAGGAGCGGGGGGGCCGTAGATACGCAGTATTTT	CASRSGGAVDTQYF	TRBV19	TRBJ2-3	TRBD2
TGCGCCAGCAGCCCCGCGGGGGACCCGCCGGATACGCAGTATTTT	CASSPAGDPPDTQYF	TRBV5-1	TRBJ2-3	TRBD2
TGCGCCAGCAGTGTCGGGGGGCCCGTTATTAATGAGCAGTTCTTC	CASSVGGPVINEQFF	TRBV10-1	TRBJ2-1	-
TGTGCCACCAACGGACTCAACACTGAAGCTTTCTTT	CATNGLNTEAFF	TRBV7-9	TRBJ1-1	-
TGTGCCAGCAGCTTATTTGGACAGGGGGCGCCCGGGGAGCTGTTTTTT	CASSLFGQGAPGELFF	TRBV11-3	TRBJ2-2	TRBD1
TGTGCCAGCAGTTACGAGGGAGAGACCCAGTACTTC	CASSYEGETQYF	TRBV6-5	TRBJ2-5	-
TGTGCCAGCAGCCCCCGACGCGGAGAAGAGACCCAGTACTTC	CASSPRRGEETQYF	TRBV7-2	TRBJ2-5	-
TGTGCCAGCTCACCGGTAGTAACAGCTAACTATGGCTACACCTTC	CASSPVVTANYGYTF	TRBV18	TRBJ1-2	-